Following are 8 T cell receptor beta chains from one sample sequenced in a study of blood T cell repertoires in COVID-19. Data came from immunoSEQ multiplex PCR; TCRdb stores just in-frame clones and leaves some out. The repertoire holds 39,000 or so clones, with roughly four fifths as singletons. The specimen was peripheral blood. The receptor source for this set is a man in his forties with active or convalescent COVID-19.

This chain connects TRBV5-1 to TRBJ1-1; D is possibly TRBD1 (6 bases). V shed 3 bases and J shed 7 bases, with 13 bases lying between them. CDR3 length: 13 amino acids. The germline CDR1 and CDR2 sequences are SGHRS and YFSETQ. The CDR3 region has the DNA TGCGCCAGCAGCTGGGCGGGGGGCCGTGAAGCTTTCTTT. Protein product: CASSWAGGREAFF.

The rearrangement links TRBV29-1 to TRBJ2-1, with 9 bases matching TRBD2. Germline loops: CDR1 SQVTM, CDR2 ANQGSEA. The CDR3 consists of 18 residues. J was trimmed by 3 bases and V by 6 bases; bases with no gene match: 18. The CDR3: CSVPRVTSGGPFYNEQFF. DNA for the CDR3: TGCAGCGTCCCCCGCGTGACTAGCGGAGGACCTTTCTACAATGAGCAGTTCTTC.

The chain uses TRBV21-1 and TRBJ2-7; the table calls TRBD1, which could not be checked here. TRBV21-1 has pseudogene status. The CDR3 length is 14 residues. The CDR3 DNA sequence: TGTGCCAGCAGCACTTCGGACAGGGCCTACGAGCAGTACTTC. As protein: CASSTSDRAYEQYF.

This sequence joins TRBV5-6 and TRBJ1-1, with TRBD1 identical over 11 bases. Germline assignment: CDR1 SGHDT and CDR2 YYEEEE. J was trimmed by 7 bases and V by 6 bases; bases with no gene match: 8. This CDR3 contains 14 residues. The CDR3 nucleotides are TGTGCCAGCACCAAGGACAGGGGGCTTGATGAAGCTTTCTTT. Protein product: CASTKDRGLDEAFF.

The V gene is TRBV7-2, the J gene TRBJ1-5; D remains ambiguous. CDR3 length equals 15 residues. Germline-derived CDR1 and CDR2 are SGHTA and FQGNSA. V lost 1 base to trimming and J lost 7 bases, with 14 bases between them. CDR3 nucleotide sequence: TGTGCCAGCAGCTTAGATGGGCAGGTATGGCAGCCCCAGCATTTT. This encodes CASSLDGQVWQPQHF.

The chain links TRBV12-3 or TRBV12-4 to TRBJ2-1; 9 bases are shared with TRBD2. This CDR3 region has 13 residues. Losses at the gene ends were 3 bases for V and 14 bases for J; bases not matched to a gene: 8. The CDR3 DNA reads as TGTGCCAGCAGTTTTGTCTCGCGGGGGGGCGAGTTCTTC. Its protein is CASSFVSRGGEFF.

This clone is a singleton in its sample. Mismatch with germline at one junction end may stem from a read error. The chain joins TRBV9 to TRBJ1-3; the match to TRBD1 covers 8 bases. The germline V gene has CDR1 SGDLS and CDR2 YYNGEE. The CDR3 has 15 residues. The CDR3 coding sequence is TGTGCCAACAGCGGCGGACAGGGCTCTGGAAACACCATATATTTT. Translating gives CANSGGQGSGNTIYF.

The chain employs TRBV28 and TRBJ1-2; tentatively, D is TRBD1 (6 bases). Germline V gives CDR1 MDHEN, CDR2 SYDVKM. This CDR3 comprises 12 residues. Trimming pared 6 bases from V and 3 bases from J, leaving 8 bases between. CDR3 loop: CASSPGDYGYTF. The CDR3 nucleotides are TGTGCCAGCAGCCCAGGGGACTATGGCTACACCTTC.